This T cell receptor beta chain was captured by sequencing in a study of T-cell memory formation after mild COVID-19. Turning to the study itself: TCR clusters were largely donor specific.

General study results and limits: Pre-infection memory carried some responding clones, suggesting that cross-reactive memory joined.

As for this clonotype: No antigen is known for it.

TCRdb analysed the 5' RACE reads with MiXCR anew, one entry per CDR3 protein. The profile shows hundreds of thousands of distinct CDR3 sequences, 15% to 20% of them singletons. J lost 3 bases, V lost 4 bases, and 10 bases had no gene match. Germline V gene data show CDR1 as SQVTM and CDR2 as ANQGSEA. This CDR3 is 15 amino acids long. This receptor was taken from a man aged 18 to 30 who had mild COVID-19 (a few samples of this study predate the infection). Cell type and time point are not known. The sequencing input was PBMCs or a T cell subset sorted from them (not recorded which). The chain links TRBV29-1 to TRBJ1-1, with 8 nucleotides matching TRBD1. The CDR3 DNA reads TGCAGCGTTGGTCCGGGACAGGTCTCCGACACTGAAGCTTTCTTT. It codes for CSVGPGQVSDTEAFF.